The 2 T cell receptor beta chains presented below share a single source sample, sequenced in a study of response to subunit inactivated influenza vaccine. TCRdb re-called the RT-PCR reads through MiXCR, storing one row per CDR3 protein. The sample has fewer than 250,000 distinct CDR3 sequences, around 14% seen once. The specimen comprised CD8+ T cells sorted from PBMCs, sampled roughly 5 days after vaccination. The receptors here all came from a man aged 50 or older who received an inactivated influenza vaccine.

The chain links TRBV7-6 to TRBJ2-5; D not certain. Trimming shortened V by 2 bases and J by 5 bases, and 9 bases separated the two germline ends. This CDR3 region has 13 residues. The germline V gene has CDR1 SGHVS and CDR2 FNYEAQ. CDR3 sequence: CASSLHSRETQYF. The CDR3 DNA reads as TGTGCCAGCAGCTTACATTCCAGGGAGACCCAGTACTTC.

This clonotype was detected many times. The chain carries TRBV28 and TRBJ2-5; D tentatively reads TRBD1 or TRBD2 (7 bases each). The CDR3 covers 14 residues. The V gene lost 6 bases and the J gene lost 2 bases, with 13 bases spanning the gap. CDR1 and CDR2 from the germline V gene are MDHEN and SYDVKM. The CDR3: CASRGGTVQETQYF. DNA for the CDR3: TGTGCCAGCAGGGGGGGGACAGTACAAGAGACCCAGTACTTC. Supplemented by reference TRBV28 and TRBJ2-5, the full variable domain reads DVKVTQSSRYLVKRTGEKVFLECVQDMDHENMFWYRQDPGLGLRLIYFSYDVKMKEKGDIPEGYSVSREKKERFSLILESASTNQTSMYLCASRGGTVQETQYFGPGTRLLVL.